This T cell receptor beta chain comes out of a study of blood T cell repertoires in COVID-19. The wider study: Sources were T cells, B-cell-depleted T cells, or PBMCs; the material itself was cDNA or gDNA.

The V end was cut by 6 bases, the J end by 7 bases, with 19 bases between. The CDR3 is 16 residues long. Germline loops: CDR1 MGHDK, CDR2 SYGVNS. Original methodology: Reference gene primer amplification in the assay estimated nucleated cell counts. Assay: immunoSEQ multiplex PCR; the TCRdb copy retains only in-frame clones and omits some. D and trimming were read from the DNA, whereas the V and J calls and clone size are those reported in that table. The data hold about 190,000 clones, with more than 60% observed a single time. The TCR sequence derives from a woman aged 50 to 60 with acute or convalescent COVID-19. The rearrangement links TRBV25-1 to TRBJ1-6; TRBD1 is a possible D gene (6 bases). Specimen: peripheral blood. This CDR3 is CASSYGTRIHNSPLHF. The DNA of the CDR3 is TGTGCCAGCAGCTATGGGACACGGATACACAATTCACCCCTCCACTTT.